These 26 T cell receptor beta chains share one sample of origin, sequenced in a study of cytomegalovirus exposure and HLA in healthy donors. Researchers ran the PCR with 60 Vbeta and 13 Jbeta primers. Profiled with immunoSEQ multiplex PCR; TCRdb holds only in-frame clones, not every one. The sample holds around 150,000 clones, 75% to 80% seen once. Sequenced: PBMCs. The source is a man between 18 and 29 years old in good health and CMV-seronegative.

This sequence joins TRBV28 and TRBJ2-2, with 7 nucleotides matching TRBD1. The CDR3 spans 14 residues. Germline V gives CDR1 MDHEN, CDR2 SYDVKM. Losses at the gene ends were 6 bases for V and 3 bases for J; bases not matched to a gene: 4. CDR3 nucleotides: TGTGCCAGCAGACCCACAGGGGACACCGGGGAGCTGTTTTTT. Translating it yields CASRPTGDTGELFF.

The chain joins TRBV2 to TRBJ1-6; possible D gene TRBD1, 6 bases. The CDR3 spans 16 residues. Looked up from germline, CDR1 is SNHLY and CDR2 is FYNNEI. V shed 7 bases and J shed 6 bases, with 19 bases lying between them. CDR3 bases: TGTGCCAGCAAAGGATTGACAGGCGGCATTAATTCACCCCTCCACTTT. It is translated as CASKGLTGGINSPLHF.

This clone was counted only a few times. This sequence joins TRBV27 and TRBJ2-3, with 8 positions matching TRBD1. Germline lookup yields CDR1 MNHEY and CDR2 SMNVEV (reference sequence). The ends lost 5 bases at V and 6 bases at J; junction bases unmatched: 4. The CDR3 sequence is 13 residues long. CDR3 residues: CASSPWTGDTQYF. The CDR3 DNA sequence: TGTGCCAGCAGTCCCTGGACAGGGGATACGCAGTATTTT.

The chain is built from TRBV9 and TRBJ2-1; TRBD2 matches at 16 bases. This CDR3 contains 16 residues. Germline CDR1 reads SGDLS; CDR2 reads YYNGEE. The V gene end was trimmed by 2 bases and the J gene end by 7 bases; junction bases not matched to a gene: 3. The CDR3 is CASSVGLAGGPNEQFF. The CDR3 DNA is TGTGCCAGCAGCGTGGGACTAGCGGGAGGGCCTAATGAGCAGTTCTTC.

This clone has just a few counts. V and J are TRBV29-1 and TRBJ2-7, with 9 bases aligning to TRBD1. The germline V gene has CDR1 SQVTM and CDR2 ANQGSEA. The J segment lost 7 bases and the V segment lost 6 bases, leaving 10 bases of the junction unmatched. The CDR3 extends over 13 amino acids. CDR3 loop: CSVIQGARGEQYF. The CDR3 DNA reads as TGCAGCGTGATACAGGGGGCGAGAGGAGAGCAGTACTTC.

V and J are TRBV27 and TRBJ1-2; 9 positions match TRBD1. After removal of 3 bases from V and 8 bases from J, the junction contained 13 bases not matched to a gene. CDR1 is MNHEY, CDR2 SMNVEV, per germline (reference sequence). This CDR3 comprises 16 residues. CDR3 in amino acids: CASSFAGATGGGGYTF. The CDR3 coding sequence is TGTGCCAGCAGTTTCGCCGGAGCTACAGGGGGCGGGGGCTACACCTTC.

This rearrangement joins TRBV5-1 to TRBJ1-5; D not resolved. The CDR3 is 16 residues long. CDR1 is SGHRS and CDR2 is YFSETQ in the germline V gene. Trimming stripped 0 bases from V and 0 bases from J, with 10 bases between. The CDR3 protein is CASSLGGSHSNQPQHF. CDR3 DNA sequence: TGCGCCAGCAGCTTGGGAGGTAGTCATAGCAATCAGCCCCAGCATTTT. Complete variable domain (other parts from reference TRBV5-1 and TRBJ1-5): KAGVTQTPRYLIKTRGQQVTLSCSPISGHRSVSWYQQTPGQGLQFLFEYFSETQRNKGNFPGRFSGRQFSNSRSEMNVSTLELGDSALYLCASSLGGSHSNQPQHFGDGTRLSIL.

The chain joins TRBV19 to TRBJ1-3; D perhaps matches TRBD1 (5 bases). Germline V gene lookup returns CDR1 LNHDA and CDR2 SQIVND (reference sequence). The CDR3 runs to 15 residues. The V end was cut by 5 bases, the J end by 2 bases, with 13 bases between. In nucleotides, the CDR3 is TGTGCCAGTAGTCTCCCAGGGCTTCCTGGAAACACCATATATTTT. Residues: CASSLPGLPGNTIYF.

This clone was counted between two and nine times. The chain has TRBV7-9 and TRBJ1-1; TRBD1 matches at 11 bases. The CDR3 contains 16 residues. The germline V gene has CDR1 SEHNR and CDR2 FQNEAQ (reference sequence). Trimming removed 5 bases from V and 1 base from J; junction bases left unmatched: 6. The CDR3 loop reads CASSKDRGLRNTEAFF. In DNA, the CDR3 is TGTGCCAGCAGCAAGGACAGGGGGCTTAGGAACACTGAAGCTTTCTTT.

The V gene is TRBV7-2, the J gene TRBJ1-1, with TRBD1 matching 7 bases. Germline CDR1 SGHTA, CDR2 FQGNSA. The CDR3 covers 15 residues. V shed 5 bases, J shed 0 bases, and the junction held 6 bases outside the gene matches. In nucleotides, the CDR3 is TGTGCCAGCAGCCCCTATACAGGGGTGAACACTGAAGCTTTCTTT. This codes for CASSPYTGVNTEAFF.

The V gene is TRBV6-6, the J gene TRBJ2-7, with 9 bases matching TRBD1. CDR3 length: 16 residues. Germline V gives CDR1 MNHNY, CDR2 SVGAGI (reference sequence). With 0 bases clipped from V and 0 bases from J, the junction kept 3 bases outside the gene matches. CDR3 residues: CASSYSGQGNSYEQYF. The CDR3 nucleotides are TGTGCCAGCAGTTACTCCGGACAGGGGAACTCCTACGAGCAGTACTTC.

The J gene is TRBJ1-4, the V gene TRBV5-1, with TRBD1 matching over 7 bases. J gave up 1 base and V 4 bases, and 16 bases lay outside the gene matches. The CDR3 runs to 19 residues. CDR1 is SGHRS, CDR2 YFSETQ, per germline. The CDR3 spells CASSLVGLAAGGTNEKLFF. CDR3 bases: TGCGCCAGCAGCCTAGTAGGACTTGCGGCAGGGGGAACTAATGAAAAACTGTTTTTT.

The CDR3 region is CAWSHNARETQYF. Here the CDR3 DNA reads TGTGCCTGGAGCCACAACGCACGAGAGACCCAGTACTTC. V is TRBV30 and J is TRBJ2-5; unclear D gene. The germline V and J ends were trimmed by 3 bases and 4 bases, with 12 bases remaining between them. Germline CDR1 and CDR2: GTSNPN and SVGIG (reference sequence). This CDR3 region has 13 residues.

The gene calls are TRBV7-9 and TRBJ1-2; 7 nucleotides align to TRBD1. The germline V gene encodes CDR1 SEHNR and CDR2 FQNEAQ (reference sequence). The trim removed 0 bases at V and 4 bases at J, leaving 2 bases unmatched. The CDR3 sequence is 14 residues long. The CDR3 region is CASSLAGQFYGYTF. For the CDR3, the DNA is TGTGCCAGCAGCTTAGCGGGACAGTTCTATGGCTACACCTTC.

The chain recombines TRBV7-2 with TRBJ1-2; D uncertain. Germline CDR1 is SGHTA and CDR2 is FQGNSA. Trimming removed 1 base at V and 6 bases at J, with 15 bases between. The length of the CDR3 is 15 residues. CDR3 region: CASSLGVRGRDGYTF. The CDR3 DNA reads as TGTGCCAGCAGCTTAGGGGTTCGGGGTAGGGATGGCTACACCTTC.

This clone has a handful of counts. The genes are TRBV6-5 and TRBJ1-2, with 7 bases identical to TRBD1. This CDR3 is built from 15 residues. With 5 bases clipped from V and 4 bases from J, the junction kept 10 bases outside the gene matches. Germline-derived CDR1 and CDR2 are MNHEY and SVGAGI. The CDR3 DNA follows: TGTGCCAGCAGTAATCAGCAGACAGGGACCTATGGCTACACCTTC. It translates to CASSNQQTGTYGYTF.

V usage is TRBV11-3 and J usage is TRBJ1-4; TRBD1 matches 8 bases. V was pared by 5 bases and J by 8 bases, with 7 bases of the junction left unmatched. The V gene's germline CDR1 is SGHNT and CDR2 YENEEA. The CDR3 totals 14 residues. CDR3 amino acids: CASSRPGGWEKLFF. The CDR3 nucleotides read TGTGCCAGCAGCCGCCCAGGGGGCTGGGAAAAACTGTTTTTT.

This clone was seen once. This chain uses TRBV7-6 with TRBJ2-7; a possible D gene is TRBD1 (6 bases). From germline, CDR1 is SGHVS and CDR2 FNYEAQ. The V end was cut by 2 bases, the J end by 3 bases, with 11 bases between. The CDR3 totals 14 residues. The CDR3 reads CASSLQGSNYEQYF. DNA for the CDR3: TGTGCCAGCAGCTTACAGGGGTCCAACTACGAGCAGTACTTC.

As DNA, the CDR3 is TGTGCCACCAAGAGCTCCGGGACAGGGAGAGATACGCAGTATTTT. Protein sequence: CATKSSGTGRDTQYF. The V and J genes are TRBV27 and TRBJ2-3, with TRBD1 matching over 9 bases. V lost 10 bases, J lost 5 bases, and 13 bases stayed unmatched. This CDR3 spans 15 amino acids. Germline CDR1 MNHEY, CDR2 SMNVEV (reference sequence).

V usage is TRBV30 and J usage is TRBJ1-4; 7 positions agree with TRBD1. This CDR3 comprises 16 residues. Trimming took 2 bases from V and 5 from J; bases not matched to a gene: 11. Germline assignment: CDR1 GTSNPN and CDR2 SVGIG (reference sequence). CDR3 loop: CAWSRLVRGRNEKLFF. The CDR3 DNA reads TGTGCCTGGAGTCGCCTGGTCAGGGGGAGGAATGAAAAACTGTTTTTT.

The chain joins TRBV29-1 to TRBJ1-1; TRBD1 matches at 12 bases. Trimming removed 6 bases from V and 11 bases from J; junction bases left unmatched: 13. This CDR3 spans 14 amino acids. CDR1 and CDR2 from the germline V gene are SQVTM and ANQGSEA. The CDR3, as DNA: TGCAGCGTGGCCCCCGGGACAGGGGGCCGTGGGGCTTTCTTT. Its protein is CSVAPGTGGRGAFF. Full variable domain (rest looked up from reference TRBV29-1 and TRBJ1-1): SAVISQKPSRDICQRGTSLTIQCQVDSQVTMMFWYRQQPGQSLTLIATANQGSEATYESGFVIDKFPISRPNLTFSTLTVSNMSPEDSSIYLCSVAPGTGGRGAFFGQGTRLTVV.

This chain links TRBV6-6 with TRBJ2-5; D ambiguous. The tail of the sequence fits TRBJ2-7 better, so the J call may be wrong. Germline V gives CDR1 MNHNY, CDR2 SVGAGI (reference sequence). The CDR3 extends over 14 amino acids. CDR3 amino acids: CASSYVGSSYEQYF. The CDR3 DNA is TGTGCCAGCAGTTACGTGGGTAGCTCCTACGAGCAGTACTTC.

This clone was counted only a few times. The genes are TRBV6-1 and TRBJ1-4; D is perhaps TRBD1 (6 bases). CDR3 length equals 13 residues. CDR1 is MNHNS and CDR2 is SASEGT in the germline V gene. V lost 8 bases to trimming and J lost 6 bases, with 13 bases between them. The CDR3 reads CASSAGAHEKLFF. The CDR3 DNA reads TGTGCCAGCTCGGCAGGGGCACATGAAAAACTGTTTTTT.

The J gene is TRBJ2-7, the V gene TRBV28; 10 bases are shared with TRBD2. Trimming cost V 6 bases and J 2 bases; bases outside gene matches: 7. The germline V gene has CDR1 MDHEN and CDR2 SYDVKM. The CDR3 consists of 15 residues. CDR3 sequence (DNA): TGTGCCAGCAGAGAGGCTAGCGGGAGCGCCTACGAGCAGTACTTC. Translation gives CASREASGSAYEQYF.

The chain combines TRBV5-1 with TRBJ2-5; 8 nucleotides agree with TRBD1. The J call may be wrong; the DNA end is better matched by TRBJ2-7. The CDR3 has 18 amino acids. The germline V gene has CDR1 SGHRS and CDR2 YFSETQ. Written as DNA, the CDR3 is TGCGCCAGCAGCTTGAGGCCAGGGGGCCGTTATAGCTCCTACGAGCAGTACTTC. Protein sequence: CASSLRPGGRYSSYEQYF.

The chain links TRBV30 to TRBJ2-3; D might be TRBD2 (5 bases). The CDR3 runs to 15 residues. Germline V gene sequence: CDR1 GTSNPN, CDR2 SVGIG (reference sequence). Trimming pared 3 bases from V and 5 bases from J, leaving 18 bases between. This CDR3 is CAWRAPHATRDTQYF. The CDR3 coding sequence is TGTGCCTGGAGAGCGCCTCATGCCACTAGAGATACGCAGTATTTT.